This TCR beta chain appears in the sequencing data of a study of control samples from healthy donors and cancer patients. Libraries were prepared by immunoSEQ multiplex PCR; TCRdb keeps only in-frame clonotypes and omits some of them. The sample lists fewer than 200,000 clones, more than 80% occurring once. Material for sequencing was blood. This clonotype was sampled from a man aged 25-40 years in good health.

The CDR3 nucleotides are TGTGCCAGCAGTAGATCAGAGGTCAATCAGCCCCAGCATTTT. Its translation is CASSRSEVNQPQHF. The chain links TRBV6-2 or TRBV6-3 to TRBJ1-5; D gene ambiguous. V was trimmed by 5 bases and J by 3 bases, leaving 11 bases between them. Germline V gene lookup returns CDR1 MNHEY and CDR2 SVGEGT. CDR3 length: 14 amino acids.